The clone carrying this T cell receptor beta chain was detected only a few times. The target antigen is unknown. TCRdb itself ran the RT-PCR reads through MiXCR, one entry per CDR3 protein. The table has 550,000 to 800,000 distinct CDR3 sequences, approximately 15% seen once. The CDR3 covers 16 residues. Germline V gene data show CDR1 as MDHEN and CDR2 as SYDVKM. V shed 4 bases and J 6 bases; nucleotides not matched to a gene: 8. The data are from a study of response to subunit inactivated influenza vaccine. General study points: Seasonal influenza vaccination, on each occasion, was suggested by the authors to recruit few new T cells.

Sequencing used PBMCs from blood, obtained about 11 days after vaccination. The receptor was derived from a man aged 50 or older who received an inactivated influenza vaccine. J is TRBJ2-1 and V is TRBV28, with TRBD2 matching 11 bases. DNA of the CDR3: TGTGCCAGCAGTTCCATACTAGCGGGGGCCCTCAATGAGCAGTTCTTC. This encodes CASSSILAGALNEQFF.